Listed below are T cell receptor beta chains from one sample, sequenced in a study of CD8 T cells in Susac syndrome. TCRdb re-analysed the immunoSEQ multiplex PCR reads in MiXCR, keeping a single row per CDR3 protein. The sample contains roughly 160,000 distinct CDR3 sequences, approximately 95% of which appear only once. The sample consisted of CD4+ T cells from PBMCs. The receptor source for this set is a human donor with Susac syndrome. Both conserved end residues are part of each CDR3. A D gene is named only where the DNA matches it firmly. For some rows the clone size is stated as once, few or many, or as a class when expanded; others skip it.

DNA: TGCGCCAGCAGCCAAGTTGGGGGACTTTACAATGAGCAGTTCTTC; CDR3: CASSQVGGLYNEQFF; J: TRBJ2-1; D: .; size: .; V: TRBV4-3
DNA: TGTGCCAGCTCACCACCGGAGGAACAGCCCCAGCATTTT; CDR3: CASSPPEEQPQHF; J: TRBJ1-5; D: .; size: .; V: TRBV18
DNA: TGCAGTGCTAAGACACCGAATCAGCCCCAGCATTTT; CDR3: CSAKTPNQPQHF; J: TRBJ1-5; D: .; size: .; V: TRBV20-1
DNA: TGTGCCACCAGTGATTTCAGAGGGCTTACAGGGGCCGCAAGAAATGAGCAGTTCTTC; CDR3: CATSDFRGLTGAARNEQFF; J: TRBJ2-1; D: TRBD1; size: .; V: TRBV24-1
DNA: TGTGCCTGGACCCCGCCCCAATTAGCGGGACGCTACAATGAGCAGTTCTTC; CDR3: CAWTPPQLAGRYNEQFF; J: TRBJ2-1; D: TRBD2; size: .; V: TRBV30
DNA: TGTGCCAGCACCCGGGCTCTAGCGGGAGGCCCCTCTAATGAGCAGTTCTTC; CDR3: CASTRALAGGPSNEQFF; J: TRBJ2-1; D: TRBD2; size: .; V: TRBV12-3/TRBV12-4
DNA: TGCAGCGTTGTGAGGGGGGGTTTAGGTGAAGCTTTCTTT; CDR3: CSVVRGGLGEAFF; J: TRBJ1-1; D: .; size: .; V: TRBV29-1
DNA: TGTGCCTGGAGTCGGCTCTATGGCTACACCTTC; CDR3: CAWSRLYGYTF; J: TRBJ1-2; D: .; size: .; V: TRBV30
DNA: TGCAGTGCTAGGAGGACCCTCAATCAGCCCCAGCATTTT; CDR3: CSARRTLNQPQHF; J: TRBJ1-5; D: .; size: .; V: TRBV20-1
DNA: TGTGCCAGCAGTCGTGACAGGAGCACAGATACGCAGTATTTT; CDR3: CASSRDRSTDTQYF; J: TRBJ2-3; D: .; size: .; V: TRBV2
DNA: TGTGCCAGCAGTTTGGCCCAGGGGGCTGATGAGCAGTTCTTC; CDR3: CASSLAQGADEQFF; J: TRBJ2-1; D: TRBD1; size: .; V: TRBV27
DNA: TGCGCCAGCAGCCAAGATCCCAACGGCGCACAAGGAAACACCATATATTTT; CDR3: CASSQDPNGAQGNTIYF; J: TRBJ1-3; D: .; size: .; V: TRBV4-1
DNA: TGTGCCAGCAGCGTAGTAAAGGGGGGAAGAAACACTGAAGCTTTCTTT; CDR3: CASSVVKGGRNTEAFF; J: TRBJ1-1; D: .; size: .; V: TRBV9
DNA: TGTGCCAGCAGTTGGATTGGAGAGACCCAGTACTTC; CDR3: CASSWIGETQYF; J: TRBJ2-5; D: .; size: few; V: TRBV6-2/TRBV6-3
DNA: TGTGCCAGCAGTAGCGGGAGCACCGGGGAGCTGTTTTTT; CDR3: CASSSGSTGELFF; J: TRBJ2-2; D: TRBD2; size: .; V: TRBV28
DNA: TGTGCCAGCAGCTTAACGGGACAGGTGTCCTACAATGAGCAGTTCTTC; CDR3: CASSLTGQVSYNEQFF; J: TRBJ2-1; D: TRBD1; size: .; V: TRBV7-3
DNA: TGTGCCAGCAGTTACCGGGGGGTCACAGATACGCAGTATTTT; CDR3: CASSYRGVTDTQYF; J: TRBJ2-3; D: TRBD2; size: .; V: TRBV6-2/TRBV6-3
DNA: TGTGCCAGCAGCCAAGCGGGAGGCGAGCAGTTCTTC; CDR3: CASSQAGGEQFF; J: TRBJ2-1; D: TRBD2; size: .; V: TRBV14
DNA: TGTGCCACCTCGGGGTACCAAGAGACCCAGTACTTC; CDR3: CATSGYQETQYF; J: TRBJ2-5; D: .; size: .; V: TRBV19
DNA: TGCGCCAGCAGCTTGAACTTGCCCAAGACCTACGAGCAGTACTTC; CDR3: CASSLNLPKTYEQYF; J: TRBJ2-7; D: .; size: once; V: TRBV5-1
DNA: TGTGCCAGTACCCAGGACAGGGGGCCGTACAATGAGCAGTTCTTC; CDR3: CASTQDRGPYNEQFF; J: TRBJ2-1; D: TRBD1; size: .; V: TRBV19
DNA: TGTGCCAGCAGTTTACAAGCGGGAGGTGGTAGGCCACGGAATACGCAGTATTTT; CDR3: CASSLQAGGGRPRNTQYF; J: TRBJ2-3; D: TRBD2; size: .; V: TRBV27
DNA: TGTGCCAGCCGGGACAGGGGGTACAATGAGCAGTTCTTC; CDR3: CASRDRGYNEQFF; J: TRBJ2-1; D: TRBD1; size: .; V: TRBV7-8
DNA: TGTGCCAGCAGCCGAGGGACCCTCAAACAAGAGACCCAGTACTTC; CDR3: CASSRGTLKQETQYF; J: TRBJ2-5; D: .; size: .; V: TRBV3-1
DNA: TGTGCCAGCAGCCTAGGGACTAGCGGGGGTCGGGGCACAGATACGCAGTATTTT; CDR3: CASSLGTSGGRGTDTQYF; J: TRBJ2-3; D: TRBD2; size: .; V: TRBV11-2
DNA: TGCAGTGCTGAGGGGGATCCAGATACGCAGTATTTT; CDR3: CSAEGDPDTQYF; J: TRBJ2-3; D: .; size: .; V: TRBV20-1
DNA: TGTGCCACCAGCAGAGGTCCCGCCGCTTGGACCCAGCATTTT; CDR3: CATSRGPAAWTQHF; J: TRBJ1-5; D: .; size: .; V: TRBV15
DNA: TGCAGTGCTAGAGAAGTGCAGGGGGCGAACACCGGGGAGCTGTTTTTT; CDR3: CSAREVQGANTGELFF; J: TRBJ2-2; D: TRBD1; size: .; V: TRBV20-1
DNA: TGTGCCAGCCTAAACAGAAACACTGAAGCTTTCTTT; CDR3: CASLNRNTEAFF; J: TRBJ1-1; D: .; size: .; V: TRBV28
DNA: TGTGCCAGCAGCCCGACAACTAATGAAAAACTGTTTTTT; CDR3: CASSPTTNEKLFF; J: TRBJ1-4; D: .; size: .; V: TRBV9
DNA: TGTGCCAGATTAACAGGGGGCACTGAAGCTTTCTTT; CDR3: CARLTGGTEAFF; J: TRBJ1-1; D: TRBD1; size: .; V: TRBV5-4
DNA: TGTGCCAGCAGCGCCCGACAGGGTATTTCGCGAAATGAGCAGTTCTTC; CDR3: CASSARQGISRNEQFF; J: TRBJ2-1; D: TRBD1; size: once; V: TRBV9
DNA: TGTGCCAGCAGCTCGACCGGTGGAAGGGAGACCCAGTACTTC; CDR3: CASSSTGGRETQYF; J: TRBJ2-5; D: .; size: .; V: TRBV7-9
DNA: TGCAGCGTTATAGAGCGATCGCAGACCTCCTACAATGAGCAGTTCTTC; CDR3: CSVIERSQTSYNEQFF; J: TRBJ2-1; D: .; size: .; V: TRBV29-1
DNA: TGTGCCTGGAGTCCCCGATCGGGTCGCATGAACACTGAAGCTTTCTTT; CDR3: CAWSPRSGRMNTEAFF; J: TRBJ1-1; D: .; size: .; V: TRBV30
DNA: TGTGCCAGCAGCGCGGGGATTCCAACTTACAATGAGCAGTTCTTC; CDR3: CASSAGIPTYNEQFF; J: TRBJ2-1; D: .; size: .; V: TRBV11-2
DNA: TGCAGCGTCCTAGCGGGTTTGAACTCCTACGAGCAGTACTTC; CDR3: CSVLAGLNSYEQYF; J: TRBJ2-7; D: TRBD2; size: .; V: TRBV29-1
DNA: TGTGCCAGCAGTTACTCCGGTACAGGGTCCTACGAGCAGTACTTC; CDR3: CASSYSGTGSYEQYF; J: TRBJ2-7; D: .; size: .; V: TRBV6-6
DNA: TGTGCCAGCAGTACTATTAAAGGGTTGTATTTT; CDR3: CASSTIKGLYF; J: TRBJ2-3; D: .; size: .; V: TRBV27
DNA: TGTGCCAGCACCCCTGTTGGGGGTCGCACCGGGGAGCTGTTTTTT; CDR3: CASTPVGGRTGELFF; J: TRBJ2-2; D: .; size: .; V: TRBV27
DNA: TGCGCCAGCAGCTTGGTGAGCGGCGACAGGATGGGTACGCAGTATTTT; CDR3: CASSLVSGDRMGTQYF; J: TRBJ2-3; D: .; size: .; V: TRBV5-1
DNA: TGCGCCAGCAGCTTGGCCGCGGGACTAGCGACCTACGAGCAGTACTTC; CDR3: CASSLAAGLATYEQYF; J: TRBJ2-7; D: TRBD2; size: .; V: TRBV5-1
DNA: TGCGCCAGCAGCTTGTCGGACGTCGAGCAGTTCTTC; CDR3: CASSLSDVEQFF; J: TRBJ2-1; D: .; size: .; V: TRBV5-1
DNA: TGTGCCTGGAGTGTAGGACACGGGGTCGATCAGCCCCAGCATTTT; CDR3: CAWSVGHGVDQPQHF; J: TRBJ1-5; D: .; size: .; V: TRBV30
DNA: TGTGCCAGCAGCTTAAACGGCGGGGTCAGCACAGATACGCAGTATTTT; CDR3: CASSLNGGVSTDTQYF; J: TRBJ2-3; D: .; size: .; V: TRBV11-2
DNA: TGCAGCGTGGAGACAGGGACGAACTATGGCTACACCTTC; CDR3: CSVETGTNYGYTF; J: TRBJ1-2; D: TRBD1; size: .; V: TRBV29-1
DNA: TGTGCCAGCAGCCCGCGACAGAGCTCCTACAATGAGCAGTTCTTC; CDR3: CASSPRQSSYNEQFF; J: TRBJ2-1; D: .; size: .; V: TRBV12-3/TRBV12-4
DNA: TGCGCCAGCAGCCAGATCTATGGCACTGAAGCTTTCTTT; CDR3: CASSQIYGTEAFF; J: TRBJ1-1; D: .; size: once; V: TRBV4-3
DNA: TGTGCCAGCAGTTTAAGTAACGAGCAGTACTTC; CDR3: CASSLSNEQYF; J: TRBJ2-7; D: .; size: .; V: TRBV28
DNA: TGTGCCAGCAGTGAAGTCCTGAGAGATACGCAGTATTTT; CDR3: CASSEVLRDTQYF; J: TRBJ2-3; D: .; size: .; V: TRBV2
DNA: TGTGCCAGCAGCTTAGAACAGGCCTTTGGGCAGTTCTTC; CDR3: CASSLEQAFGQFF; J: TRBJ2-1; D: .; size: .; V: TRBV7-9
DNA: TGTGCCTGGGGGGTTGGTGGGGACAGGGACACTGAAGCTTTCTTT; CDR3: CAWGVGGDRDTEAFF; J: TRBJ1-1; D: TRBD1; size: .; V: TRBV30